This T cell receptor (beta chain) was sequenced during a study of T cell responses to AZD1222 COVID-19 vaccine (dated by TCRdb to 2020 to 2022). Context from the whole study: AZD1222 recipients with second doses at about 4 weeks or about 12 weeks were pooled, because spike-specific TCR depth and breadth did not differ between schedules. A total of under 250 trial participants underwent TCR sequencing, of whom roughly 210 had received two doses of AZD1222 and roughly 26 had received two doses of the MenACWY control vaccine. Trial participants were enrolled by age into subgroups of 18-55, 56-69 and 70-plus years, and roughly 150, 30 and 60 TCR-sequenced participants, respectively, were included in these subgroups. Overall study results and their limits: CD4 TCRs associated with the vaccine covered the entire spike protein, and the dominant responses were in regions 160-218 and 743-854. Spike-specific TCR breadth and depth rose significantly after two AZD1222 doses compared with day 0 and with MenACWY recipients. In the small 56-69-year group, the increase in depth fell short of significance, most likely because of low power. Participants were mostly white British and included more females than males, and it was suggested by the authors that clonal diversity may have been underestimated. Reportedly, almost half of the unique spike-specific TCRs recognized epitopes lying outside the regions that are mutated in the B.1.351 and B.1.1.7 variants. Conclusions about previously exposed vaccinees are limited because only five to seven AZD1222 recipients were SARS-CoV-2 seropositive at baseline. No day 14 peak-response samples were available, so repertoires were characterized only after the peak T cell response.

Note on this clone: The target of this receptor is not known. Base qualities are not at hand, and no much larger clone is one base apart.

The germline V gene supplies CDR1 SGHTA and CDR2 FQGNSA. Counted from cysteine to phenylalanine, this CDR3 has 14 amino acids. The entry retains the CDR3 DNA only, 42 bases that are in frame from base 1. The germline V end is reduced by 3 bases and the J end by 3 bases; junction bases left unmatched: 4. The CDR3 regions of human TCRbeta chains were analyzed by immunosequencing. The authors' analysis ran thus. TCRs in the repertoires were matched against a reference library of SARS-CoV-2-specific TCRs that had been generated with the MIRA antigen-specificity platform. Breadth was defined as the fraction of unique TCRs that were SARS-CoV-2-associated, and depth was defined as the fraction of total T cells that were SARS-CoV-2-associated. Using the MIRA data, every spike-specific TCR was mapped to the spike region that the TCR reacted to and assigned to either a CD4 or a CD8 class. Log10-transformed breadth and depth values were compared by one-way ANOVA with Sidak's multiple comparisons tests. Imported from immuneACCESS, the table was reduced by TCRdb to in-frame sequences with V and J called. These copies leave out some clones; in studies compared against another copy, an unresolved V gene accounts for under half, and the cause of the remainder is not known. Clone size and the V and J calls come from that table; the DNA yielded D and trimming. The sample table contains fewer than 150,000 clones; only one count was recorded for around 90% of them. The ten largest clones take up approximately 1.5% of the sample.

The time point label corresponds to: baseline before first vaccination. The vaccinee samples were drawn from two UK trials, COV001 and COV002, one of which was a single-blind randomized controlled phase 2/3 trial testing AZD1222 (ChAdOx1 nCoV-19) in healthy adults. For TCRbeta chain sequencing, PBMC samples from trial participants were taken at day 0 and at day 28 after the second dose. Sample: peripheral blood, taken on day 0 of AZD1222 vaccination. The chain joins TRBV7-2 to TRBJ2-7, with TRBD2 matching 8 junction bases. This sequence was found in an adult in good health. The CDR3 here reads CASSFTGGFYEQYF. Here is the DNA: TGTGCCAGCAGCTTTACGGGGGGGTTCTACGAGCAGTACTTC.